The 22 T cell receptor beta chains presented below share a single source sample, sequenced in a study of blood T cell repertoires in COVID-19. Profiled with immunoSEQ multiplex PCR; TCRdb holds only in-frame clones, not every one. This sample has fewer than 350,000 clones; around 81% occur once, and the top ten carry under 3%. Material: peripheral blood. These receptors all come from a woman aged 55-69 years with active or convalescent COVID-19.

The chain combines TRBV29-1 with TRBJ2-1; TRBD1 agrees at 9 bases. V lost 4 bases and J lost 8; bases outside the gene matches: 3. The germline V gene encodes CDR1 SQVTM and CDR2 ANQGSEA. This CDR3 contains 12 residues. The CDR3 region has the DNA TGCAGCGTTGGGGGACAGGGCGATGAGCAGTTCTTC. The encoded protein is CSVGGQGDEQFF.

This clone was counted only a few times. Here the CDR3 reads CASSIGGGRRTEAFF. In DNA form, the CDR3 reads TGTGCCAGTAGTATAGGCGGGGGTCGAAGGACTGAAGCTTTCTTT. The chain carries TRBV19 and TRBJ1-1, with D maybe TRBD1 (5 bases). The V and J ends lost 1 base and 5 bases respectively, with 14 bases between them. Germline V gene data show CDR1 as LNHDA and CDR2 as SQIVND (reference sequence). The length of the CDR3 is 15 residues.

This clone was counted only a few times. CDR3 in amino acids: CASTFDRAAEAFF. As DNA, the CDR3 is TGTGCCAGTACTTTTGACAGGGCTGCTGAAGCTTTCTTT. The rearrangement joins TRBV19 to TRBJ1-1, with TRBD1 matching over 7 bases. J lost 6 bases, V lost 7 bases, and 8 bases had no gene match. The CDR3 runs to 13 residues. Germline assignment: CDR1 LNHDA and CDR2 SQIVND (reference sequence).

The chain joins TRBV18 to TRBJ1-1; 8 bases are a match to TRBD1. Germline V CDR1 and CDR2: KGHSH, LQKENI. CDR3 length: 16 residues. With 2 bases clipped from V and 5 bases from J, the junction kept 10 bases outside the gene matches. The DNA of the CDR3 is TGTGCCAGCTCACCAAGAGCTCCAGACAGGGGAACTGAAGCTTTCTTT. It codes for CASSPRAPDRGTEAFF.

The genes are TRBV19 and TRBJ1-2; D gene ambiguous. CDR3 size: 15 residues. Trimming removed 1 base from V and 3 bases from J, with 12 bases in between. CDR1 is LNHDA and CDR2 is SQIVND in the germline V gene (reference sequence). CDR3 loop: CASSIVGVSDYGYTF. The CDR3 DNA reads TGTGCCAGTAGTATAGTCGGGGTGAGTGACTATGGCTACACCTTC.

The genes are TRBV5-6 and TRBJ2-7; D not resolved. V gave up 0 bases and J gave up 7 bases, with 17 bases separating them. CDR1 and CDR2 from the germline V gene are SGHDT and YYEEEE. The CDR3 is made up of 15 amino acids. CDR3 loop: CASSLGAGPYVEQYF. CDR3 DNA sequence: TGTGCCAGCAGCTTGGGGGCAGGCCCCTACGTGGAGCAGTACTTC.

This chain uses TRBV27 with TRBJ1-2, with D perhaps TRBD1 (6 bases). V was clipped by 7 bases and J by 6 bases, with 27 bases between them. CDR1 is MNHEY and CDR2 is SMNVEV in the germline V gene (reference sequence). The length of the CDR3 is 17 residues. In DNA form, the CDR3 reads TGTGCCAGCATCAGAAGGGGGTGGGGGAGACAATGGGATGGCTACACCTTC. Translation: CASIRRGWGRQWDGYTF.

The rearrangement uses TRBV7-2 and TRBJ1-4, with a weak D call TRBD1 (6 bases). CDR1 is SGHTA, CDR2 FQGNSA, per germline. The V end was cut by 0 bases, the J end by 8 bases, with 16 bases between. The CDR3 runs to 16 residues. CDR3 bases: TGTGCCAGCAGCTTAGCTACGGTCAGGGGAAAAGAAAAACTGTTTTTT. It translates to CASSLATVRGKEKLFF.

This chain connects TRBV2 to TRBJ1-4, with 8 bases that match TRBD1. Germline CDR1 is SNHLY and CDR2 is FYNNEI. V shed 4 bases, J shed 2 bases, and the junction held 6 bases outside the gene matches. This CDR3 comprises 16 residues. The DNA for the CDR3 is TGTGCCAGCAGTGCGACAGGGGCGGCGACTAATGAAAAACTGTTTTTT. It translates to CASSATGAATNEKLFF.

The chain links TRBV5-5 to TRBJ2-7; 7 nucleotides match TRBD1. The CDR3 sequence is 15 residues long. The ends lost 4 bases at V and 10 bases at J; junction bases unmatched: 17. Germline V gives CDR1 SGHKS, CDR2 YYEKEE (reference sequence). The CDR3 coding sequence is TGTGCCAGCAGCGAACTACAGGGGCCCGCGCTTTCCCAGTACTTC. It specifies CASSELQGPALSQYF. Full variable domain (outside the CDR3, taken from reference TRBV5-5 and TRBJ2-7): DAGVTQSPTHLIKTRGQQVTLRCSPISGHKSVSWYQQVLGQGPQFIFQYYEKEERGRGNFPDRFSARQFPNYSSELNVNALLLGDSALYLCASSELQGPALSQYFGPGTRLTVT.

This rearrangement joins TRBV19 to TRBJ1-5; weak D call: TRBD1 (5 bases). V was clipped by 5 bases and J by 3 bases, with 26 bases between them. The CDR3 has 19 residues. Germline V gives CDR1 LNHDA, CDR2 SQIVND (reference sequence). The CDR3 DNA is TGTGCCAGTAGTCCCCCGGGAGGGGAATTCGCGTCGAACAATCAGCCCCAGCATTTT. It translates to CASSPPGGEFASNNQPQHF.

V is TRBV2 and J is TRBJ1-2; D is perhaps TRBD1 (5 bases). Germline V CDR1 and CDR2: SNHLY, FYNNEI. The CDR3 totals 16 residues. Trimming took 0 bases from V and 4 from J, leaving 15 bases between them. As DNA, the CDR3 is TGTGCCAGCAGTGAAGCGCTTCGGGGGGAGCTCTATGGCTACACCTTC. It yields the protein CASSEALRGELYGYTF.

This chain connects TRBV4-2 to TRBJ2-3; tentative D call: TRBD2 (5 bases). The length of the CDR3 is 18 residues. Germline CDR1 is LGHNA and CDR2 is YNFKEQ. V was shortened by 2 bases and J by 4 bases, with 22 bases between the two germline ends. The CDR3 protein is CASSQLAPGLPASDTQYF. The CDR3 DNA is TGTGCCAGCAGCCAACTAGCTCCGGGCCTCCCCGCCTCAGATACGCAGTATTTT.

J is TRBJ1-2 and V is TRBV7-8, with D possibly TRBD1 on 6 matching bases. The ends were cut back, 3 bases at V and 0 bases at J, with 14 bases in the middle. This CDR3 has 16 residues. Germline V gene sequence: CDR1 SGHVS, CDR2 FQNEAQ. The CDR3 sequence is CASSFQTGPTNYGYTF. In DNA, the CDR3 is TGTGCCAGCAGCTTTCAGACAGGTCCGACTAACTATGGCTACACCTTC.

The CDR3 DNA follows: TGTGCCAGTAGTATAACAGCCAACACTGAAGCTTTCTTT. Protein: CASSITANTEAFF. The chain combines TRBV19 with TRBJ1-1; D remains unclear. Per germline, CDR1 LNHDA and CDR2 SQIVND (reference sequence). The CDR3 is made up of 13 amino acids. V was trimmed by 2 bases and J by 2 bases, leaving 6 bases between them. Drawing the rest from reference TRBV19 and TRBJ1-1, the complete variable domain is DGGITQSPKYLFRKEGQNVTLSCEQNLNHDAMYWYRQDPGQGLRLIYYSQIVNDFQKGDIAEGYSVSREKKESFPLTVTSAQKNPTAFYLCASSITANTEAFFGQGTRLTVV.

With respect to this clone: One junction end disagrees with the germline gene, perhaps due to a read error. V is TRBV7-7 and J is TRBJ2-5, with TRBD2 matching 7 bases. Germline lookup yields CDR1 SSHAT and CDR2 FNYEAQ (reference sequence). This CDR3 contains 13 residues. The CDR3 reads CASSRDYPGTQYF. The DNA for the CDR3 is TGTGCTAGCAGCCGGGACTACCCCGGGACCCAGTACTTC.

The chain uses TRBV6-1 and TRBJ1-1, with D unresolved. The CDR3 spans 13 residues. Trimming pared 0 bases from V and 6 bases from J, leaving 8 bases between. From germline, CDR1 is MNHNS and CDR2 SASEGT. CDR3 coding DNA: TGTGCCAGCAGTGAAGCCCAAGCCTCTGAAGCTTTCTTT. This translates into CASSEAQASEAFF.

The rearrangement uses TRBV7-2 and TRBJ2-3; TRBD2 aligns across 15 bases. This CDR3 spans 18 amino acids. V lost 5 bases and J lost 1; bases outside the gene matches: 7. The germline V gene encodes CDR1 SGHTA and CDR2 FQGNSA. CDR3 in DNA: TGTGCCAGCAGCCGGACTAGCGGGGGGGCCGGGGGCACAGATACGCAGTATTTT. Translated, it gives CASSRTSGGAGGTDTQYF.

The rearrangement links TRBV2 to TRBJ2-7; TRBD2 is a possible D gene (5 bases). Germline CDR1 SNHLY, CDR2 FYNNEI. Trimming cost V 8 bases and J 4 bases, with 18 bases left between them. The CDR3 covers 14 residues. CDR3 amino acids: CASLTGLSAYEQYF. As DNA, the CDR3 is TGTGCCAGCCTAACGGGATTGAGCGCGTACGAGCAGTACTTC.

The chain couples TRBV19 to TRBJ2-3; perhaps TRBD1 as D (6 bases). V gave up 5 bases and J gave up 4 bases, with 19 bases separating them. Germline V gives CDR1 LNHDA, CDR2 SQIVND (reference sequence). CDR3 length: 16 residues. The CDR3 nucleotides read TGTGCCAGTAGTTTCCGGGCCCAGGGGCGCCCAGATACGCAGTATTTT. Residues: CASSFRAQGRPDTQYF.

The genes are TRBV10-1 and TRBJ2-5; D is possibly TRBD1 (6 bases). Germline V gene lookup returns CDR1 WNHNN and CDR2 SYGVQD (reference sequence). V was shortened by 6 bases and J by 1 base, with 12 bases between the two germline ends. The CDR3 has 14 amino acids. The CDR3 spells CASRSDRSQETQYF. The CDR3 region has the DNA TGCGCCAGCAGAAGCGACAGGAGCCAAGAGACCCAGTACTTC.

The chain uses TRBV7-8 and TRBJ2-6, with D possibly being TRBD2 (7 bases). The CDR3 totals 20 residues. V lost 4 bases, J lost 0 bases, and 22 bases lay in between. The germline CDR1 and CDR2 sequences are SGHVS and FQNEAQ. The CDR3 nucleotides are TGTGCCAGCAGCTCCCCGGGGGCGGGGGCCTCAGACTCTGGGGCCAACGTCCTGACTTTC. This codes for CASSSPGAGASDSGANVLTF.